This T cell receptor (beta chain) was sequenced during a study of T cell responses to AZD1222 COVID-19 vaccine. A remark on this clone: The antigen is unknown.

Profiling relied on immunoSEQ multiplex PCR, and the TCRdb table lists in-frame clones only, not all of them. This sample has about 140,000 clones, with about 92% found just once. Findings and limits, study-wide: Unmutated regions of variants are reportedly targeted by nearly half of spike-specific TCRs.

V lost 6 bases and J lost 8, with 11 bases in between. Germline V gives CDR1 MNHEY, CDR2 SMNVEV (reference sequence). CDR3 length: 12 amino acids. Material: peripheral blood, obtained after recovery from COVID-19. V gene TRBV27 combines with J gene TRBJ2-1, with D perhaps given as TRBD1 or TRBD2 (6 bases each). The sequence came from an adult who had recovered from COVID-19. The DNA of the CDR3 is TGTGCCAGCAGGGGGGGCATCTATGAGCAGTTCTTC. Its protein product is CASRGGIYEQFF.